The 21 T cell receptor beta chains given below trace back to one sample, sequenced in a study of response to subunit inactivated influenza vaccine. TCRdb independently ran MiXCR on the RT-PCR reads; one entry per CDR3 protein. The sample records around 580,000 distinct CDR3 sequences, 12% being singletons. The sample here was PBMCs from blood, taken on the day of vaccination. Receptors originate from a man aged 50 to 59 who received an inactivated influenza vaccine.

V is TRBV7-6 and J is TRBJ2-7; perhaps TRBD2 as D (6 bases). CDR3 length: 16 residues. Trimming cost V 2 bases and J 2 bases, with 16 bases left between them. CDR1 and CDR2 (germline): SGHVS, FNYEAQ. CDR3 loop: CASSLRGRNNAYEQYF. The CDR3 nucleotides read TGTGCCAGCAGCTTAAGAGGGAGGAATAACGCCTACGAGCAGTACTTC. The full variable domain, in which reference TRBV7-6 and TRBJ2-7 provide the parts outside the CDR3, is GAGVSQSPRYKVTKRGQDVALRCDPISGHVSLYWYRQALGQGPEFLTYFNYEAQQDKSGLPNDRFSAERPEGSISTLTIQRTEQRDSAMYRCASSLRGRNNAYEQYFGPGTRLTVT.

This clonotype occurred a few times. The chain is built from TRBV10-3 and TRBJ1-1; maybe TRBD1 (5 bases). In germline, CDR1 is ENHRY, CDR2 SYGVKD. V was pared by 6 bases and J by 2 bases, with 13 bases between. The CDR3 has 14 amino acids. The CDR3 protein is CAISHRDVNTEAFF. The CDR3 region has the DNA TGTGCCATCAGCCACCGGGACGTTAACACTGAAGCTTTCTTT.

V gene TRBV7-2 combines with J gene TRBJ2-3, with TRBD1 matching 10 bases. The V and J ends lost 4 bases and 3 bases, in that order; junction bases with no gene match: 4. From germline, CDR1 is SGHTA and CDR2 FQGNSA. This CDR3 region has 15 residues. The CDR3 DNA follows: TGTGCCAGCAGCTACCGGGACAGGGGTACAGATACGCAGTATTTT. Translated: CASSYRDRGTDTQYF.

This clonotype was recorded a few times. V and J are TRBV4-3 and TRBJ2-7; the match to TRBD1 covers 9 bases. Germline V gene sequence: CDR1 LGHNA, CDR2 YSLEER. J gave up 4 bases and V 3 bases, and 4 bases lay outside the gene matches. This CDR3 is built from 14 residues. The CDR3 region is CASSHWDREYEQYF. The CDR3 nucleotides are TGCGCCAGCAGCCATTGGGACAGGGAATACGAGCAGTACTTC.

This clonotype came up a few times. The chain combines TRBV29-1 with TRBJ2-1; 14 nucleotides match TRBD2. With 6 bases clipped from V and 6 bases from J, the junction kept 7 bases outside the gene matches. This CDR3 is built from 15 residues. CDR1 is SQVTM, CDR2 ANQGSEA, per germline. CDR3 DNA: TGCAGCGTCCAGACCGGGACTAGCGGGAGCAATGAGCAGTTCTTC. Translation: CSVQTGTSGSNEQFF.

A few counts support this clonotype. The chain joins TRBV4-1 to TRBJ2-1; 10 bases are shared with TRBD2. J was trimmed by 8 bases and V by 1 base; bases with no gene match: 8. The CDR3 length is 16 residues. Germline CDR1 reads MGHRA; CDR2 reads YSYEKL. CDR3 sequence reads: CASSQGQRGGLDEQFF. CDR3 bases: TGCGCCAGCAGCCAAGGACAGCGGGGGGGCTTAGATGAGCAGTTCTTC.

This clonotype was observed a few times. The genes are TRBV5-1 and TRBJ1-1; D gene uncertain. Germline assignment: CDR1 SGHRS and CDR2 YFSETQ. The CDR3 is 17 residues long. Trimming removed 2 bases from V and 2 bases from J, with 19 bases in between. CDR3 in amino acids: CASSFHGRLDGNTEAFF. The CDR3 region has the DNA TGCGCCAGCAGCTTCCATGGCCGATTGGACGGTAACACTGAAGCTTTCTTT.

This clonotype was seen more than once but under ten times. The chain has TRBV20-1 and TRBJ2-5; D perhaps matches TRBD1 (6 bases). V lost 6 bases, J lost 2 bases, and 10 bases lay in between. The CDR3 has 12 residues. Germline V lookup: CDR1 DFQATT, CDR2 SNEGSKA (reference sequence). The CDR3 loop reads CSAMTGQETQYF. DNA for the CDR3: TGCAGTGCCATGACAGGACAAGAGACCCAGTACTTC.

The table lists this clonotype with a few counts. CDR3 sequence: CASSPNPRGKLYEQYF. CDR3 in DNA: TGTGCCAGCAGCCCCAATCCGCGCGGAAAATTGTACGAGCAGTACTTC. The chain combines TRBV7-9 with TRBJ2-7, with D unresolved. Germline V lookup: CDR1 SEHNR, CDR2 FQNEAQ (reference sequence). There are 16 residues in the CDR3. With 5 bases removed from V and 4 bases from J, the gap between germline ends came to 21 bases. Based on the CDR3 plus reference TRBV7-9 and TRBJ2-7, the full variable domain is DTGVSQNPRHKITKRGQNVTFRCDPISEHNRLYWYRQTLGQGPEFLTYFQNEAQLEKSRLLSDRFSAERPKGSFSTLEIQRTEQGDSAMYLCASSPNPRGKLYEQYFGPGTRLTVT.

The chain is built from TRBV20-1 and TRBJ2-1; 9 nucleotides align to TRBD1. The CDR3 is made up of 15 amino acids. CDR1 and CDR2 from the germline V gene are DFQATT and SNEGSKA (reference sequence). V lost 6 bases to trimming and J lost 6 bases; unmatched junction nucleotides: 12. The CDR3 protein is CSAVAPGQGTNEQFF. DNA of the CDR3: TGCAGTGCCGTCGCTCCGGGACAGGGTACCAATGAGCAGTTCTTC.

This clonotype turned up a few times. CDR3 loop: CASTPDRGNGYTF. The CDR3 DNA follows: TGTGCCAGCACCCCCGACAGGGGGAATGGCTACACCTTC. This chain joins TRBV7-2 and TRBJ1-2, with 9 bases lining up with TRBD1. V dropped 7 bases and J dropped 6; count of bases not matched to a gene: 6. In germline, CDR1 is SGHTA, CDR2 FQGNSA. This CDR3 has 13 residues. The complete variable domain, with remaining parts taken from reference TRBV7-2 and TRBJ1-2, reads GAGVSQSPSNKVTEKGKDVELRCDPISGHTALYWYRQSLGQGLEFLIYFQGNSAPDKSGLPSDRFSAERTGGSVSTLTIQRTQQEDSAVYLCASTPDRGNGYTFGSGTRLTVV.

This chain links TRBV5-1 with TRBJ2-1; D assignment may be TRBD1 or TRBD2 (5 bases each). Trimming pared 0 bases from V and 3 bases from J, leaving 19 bases between. The CDR3 sequence is 18 residues long. Per the germline V gene, CDR1 is SGHRS and CDR2 is YFSETQ. CDR3 coding DNA: TGCGCCAGCAGCTTGGTTGGGGCCCGAGAGGGGCACTACAATGAGCAGTTCTTC. Translating gives CASSLVGAREGHYNEQFF.

The chain recombines TRBV6-5 with TRBJ2-5, with unresolved D. Trimming cost V 6 bases and J 5 bases, with 10 bases left between them. The CDR3 is 12 residues long. Germline CDR1 MNHEY, CDR2 SVGAGI. As DNA, the CDR3 is TGTGCCAGCAGGCCAGGACCGGAGACCCAGTACTTC. Translating it yields CASRPGPETQYF.

A word on this clonotype: A much more abundant neighbour one base away suggests this may be a read error. This sequence joins TRBV20-1 and TRBJ2-5; TRBD1 matches at 8 bases. Germline CDR1 and CDR2: DFQATT and SNEGSKA (reference sequence). This CDR3 is 13 amino acids long. The CDR3 DNA follows: TGCAGTGGGAGGCAGGGGGCTCAAGGGACCCAGTACTTC. Its translation: CSGRQGAQGTQYF.

The CDR3 spells CASSRTTRNEQFF. The CDR3 region has the DNA TGCGCCAGCAGCCGGACGACTAGGAATGAGCAGTTCTTC. The chain uses TRBV4-3 and TRBJ2-1, with a possible D match to TRBD2 (6 bases). Looked up from germline, CDR1 is LGHNA and CDR2 is YSLEER. This CDR3 region has 13 residues. V was cut by 4 bases and J by 7 bases, with 11 bases left in between.

This clonotype has just a few counts. This chain joins TRBV6-5 and TRBJ2-4; D remains unclear. Germline loops: CDR1 MNHEY, CDR2 SVGAGI. CDR3 length: 15 amino acids. Trimming cost V 1 base and J 1 base, with 8 bases left between them. The DNA for the CDR3 is TGTGCCAGCAGTTACTATGAACCGGCCAAAAACATTCAGTACTTC. It specifies CASSYYEPAKNIQYF.

In this sample, this clonotype turned up a few times. The chain is built from TRBV12-3 or TRBV12-4 and TRBJ2-2; 12 bases map to TRBD2. CDR3 length: 17 residues. V lost 6 bases and J lost 4; bases outside the gene matches: 9. The CDR3 is CASRLLAGGGITGELFF. The DNA of the CDR3 is TGTGCCAGCAGACTTCTAGCGGGAGGGGGTATCACCGGGGAGCTGTTTTTT.

This clonotype appeared a few times. The V gene is TRBV12-3 or TRBV12-4, the J gene TRBJ1-2, with TRBD1 matching over 10 bases. This CDR3 is 14 amino acids long. Unmatched junction bases numbered 6, after V lost 10 bases and J lost 1 base. The CDR3 reads CATRQGASNYGYTF. The CDR3 DNA sequence: TGTGCCACCCGACAGGGGGCAAGTAACTATGGCTACACCTTC.

V usage is TRBV10-3 and J usage is TRBJ2-5; 8 bases are shared with TRBD1. V was pared by 5 bases and J by 2 bases, with 13 bases of the junction left unmatched. Germline CDR1 is ENHRY and CDR2 is SYGVKD. This CDR3 has 17 amino acids. Written as DNA, the CDR3 is TGTGCCATCAGTACAGCCCGACAGGGGATAAAACAAGAGACCCAGTACTTC. Translated: CAISTARQGIKQETQYF.

This clonotype was seen only a few times. This CDR3 reads CAHPTWTGAQPQHF. As DNA, the CDR3 is TGTGCCCACCCAACGTGGACAGGGGCCCAGCCCCAGCATTTT. The chain employs TRBV7-2 and TRBJ1-5; 9 positions match TRBD1. This CDR3 is built from 14 residues. Trimming removed 11 bases from V and 7 bases from J; junction bases left unmatched: 12. Germline loops: CDR1 SGHTA, CDR2 FQGNSA.

The table lists this clonotype with a few counts. Here the CDR3 reads CASRGTGGADEKLFF. Here the CDR3 DNA reads TGTGCCAGCAGGGGTACAGGGGGCGCGGATGAAAAACTGTTTTTT. V and J are TRBV2 and TRBJ1-4; 9 bases align to TRBD1. The germline V gene has CDR1 SNHLY and CDR2 FYNNEI. V gave up 6 bases and J gave up 6 bases; unmatched junction bases: 8. CDR3 length equals 15 residues. Full variable domain (remainder filled in from reference TRBV2 and TRBJ1-4): EPEVTQTPSHQVTQMGQEVILRCVPISNHLYFYWYRQILGQKVEFLVSFYNNEISEKSEIFDDQFSVERPDGSNFTLKIRSTKLEDSAMYFCASRGTGGADEKLFFGSGTQLSVL.